This T cell receptor beta chain came from a study of identical twins. The germline gives CDR1 SNHLY, CDR2 FYNNEI. CDR3 size: 16 residues. The V and J ends lost 1 base and 3 bases respectively, with 16 bases between them. This clonotype was picked up a small number of times. Its target is unknown. Regarding the study as a whole: Out-of-frame alpha sequences shared by twins were enriched for low generation probability. Memory repertoires showed no such pattern, whereas abundant cord blood beta clonotypes carried fewer insertions.

Carrying unique molecular identifiers, the cDNA also gained a universal primer site through template switching. MiXCR, applied by TCRdb to the 5' RACE reads, yields one record per CDR3 protein. Altogether more than 1.5 million distinct CDR3 sequences are present, roughly 35% being singletons, with the ten largest covering 0.27%. The sample consisted of cord blood. The clonotype originates from a newborn girl in good health. The chain carries TRBV2 and TRBJ2-7, with D perhaps matching TRBD1 or TRBD2 (6 bases each). Here the CDR3 DNA reads TGTGCCAGCAGTGAAGGGTTCGGGGGCCTAAGCTACGAGCAGTACTTC. Its translation: CASSEGFGGLSYEQYF.